The rows below give T cell receptor beta chains drawn from one sample of a study of beta chain features in type 1 diabetes. Method: immunoSEQ multiplex PCR; TCRdb's copy keeps in-frame clones and lacks some. Counted here are 350,000 to 400,000 clones, more than 13% occurring once; the ten biggest clones make up under 0.02%. Sequences were obtained from naive CD4+ T cells from blood. All receptors derive from a woman between 18 and 29 years old in good health. Both conserved end residues are part of each CDR3. A D gene is named only where the DNA matches it firmly. Size is stated for part of the rows, as once, few or many counts, or as a class when the clone is expanded.

TGTGCCAGCAGTTTAGCTGGGACAGGGGGTGTAGAGTACTTC	CASSLAGTGGVEYF	TRBJ2-7	TRBD1	NA	14	TRBV28
TGTGCCAGCAGCTTAACGGGCCCTCCATACAATGAGCAGTTCTTC	CASSLTGPPYNEQFF	TRBJ2-1	NA	few	15	TRBV7-3
TGTGCCAGCAGTCCATCGAGTACAGGGGACTACACCTTC	CASSPSSTGDYTF	TRBJ1-2	TRBD1	few	13	TRBV28
TGTGCCAGCAGCTTAAGGACAGTCGGGAATGAGCAGTTCTTC	CASSLRTVGNEQFF	TRBJ2-1	NA	few	14	TRBV7-9
TGTGCCATCAGTGGGGGACAGGGGAATTACAATGAGCAGTTCTTC	CAISGGQGNYNEQFF	TRBJ2-1	TRBD1	once	15	TRBV10-3
TGTGCCAGCAGCTTCCGGACTAGCAGGGATGAGCAGTTCTTC	CASSFRTSRDEQFF	TRBJ2-1	TRBD2	NA	14	TRBV7-3
TGTGCCAGCAGTACACAGGGGGCCGGCTACAATGAGCAGTTCTTC	CASSTQGAGYNEQFF	TRBJ2-1	TRBD1	NA	15	TRBV28
TGTGCCAGCACCCTCGGGACTAGCGACCACAATGAGCAGTTCTTC	CASTLGTSDHNEQFF	TRBJ2-1	TRBD2	once	15	TRBV7-9
TGTGCCAGCAGTTACGAAGGGGGCCGGTTGAATGAGCAGTTCTTC	CASSYEGGRLNEQFF	TRBJ2-1	TRBD1	few	15	TRBV6-5
TGTGCCAGCAGCGCCGGGACACGTTCCTACGAGCAGTACTTC	CASSAGTRSYEQYF	TRBJ2-7	NA	NA	14	TRBV6-1
TGTGCCTGGAATTGGCGGGACTACGAGCAGTACTTC	CAWNWRDYEQYF	TRBJ2-7	NA	NA	12	TRBV30
TGTGCCAGCAGTCGACTAGCGGGAGTCACCGGGGAGCTGTTTTTT	CASSRLAGVTGELFF	TRBJ2-2	TRBD2	few	15	TRBV5-4
TGTGCCAGCTCACCACTACAGAACCAAGAGACCCAGTACTTC	CASSPLQNQETQYF	TRBJ2-5	NA	NA	14	TRBV18
TGTGCCAGCAGCTTATTAGGCGGGAGGAGCTCCTACGAGCAGTACTTC	CASSLLGGRSSYEQYF	TRBJ2-7	TRBD2	NA	16	TRBV5-6
TGTGCCAGCAGTTCTGCAGCGGGAGGGCACCACGAGCAGTACTTC	CASSSAAGGHHEQYF	TRBJ2-7	TRBD2	few	15	TRBV28
TGTGCCAGCACCATTGGGACTGAGAACACTGAAGCTTTCTTT	CASTIGTENTEAFF	TRBJ1-1	NA	NA	14	TRBV7-9
TGCGCCAGCAGCCGGGGGCGGACTAGCCAAGAGACCCAGTACTTC	CASSRGRTSQETQYF	TRBJ2-5	NA	few	15	TRBV4-1
TGTGCCAGCAGTTACTCGGGACAGGGGGCAGATACGCAGTATTTT	CASSYSGQGADTQYF	TRBJ2-3	TRBD1	few	15	TRBV6-5
TGTGCCAGCAGTCCTTACGGACTAGCGGGAGGGGGAACCGGGGAGCTGTTTTTT	CASSPYGLAGGGTGELFF	TRBJ2-2	TRBD2	NA	18	TRBV28
TGTGCCAGCAGCCGACACGAGTCCTACGAGCAGTACTTC	CASSRHESYEQYF	TRBJ2-7	NA	NA	13	TRBV28
TGTGCCTGGAGTGTAGGGAGGGCATACGGCAATCAGCCCCAGCATTTT	CAWSVGRAYGNQPQHF	TRBJ1-5	NA	NA	16	TRBV30
TGTGCCAGTAGTGTGGACAGGGCCACGCAGTATTTT	CASSVDRATQYF	TRBJ2-3	TRBD1	few	12	TRBV19
TGTGCCAGCAGCTTAAGCGGGAGGAGCACCGGGGAGCTGTTTTTT	CASSLSGRSTGELFF	TRBJ2-2	TRBD2	few	15	TRBV7-9
TGCAGCGCCCGACTGGGGGGAGGGAGCTCCTACGAGCAGTACTTC	CSARLGGGSSYEQYF	TRBJ2-7	TRBD2	few	15	TRBV29-1
TGCGCCAGCAGCCCATTGGGGACAGGGGATGAAGCTTTCTTT	CASSPLGTGDEAFF	TRBJ1-1	TRBD1	NA	14	TRBV5-1
TGTGCCAGCAGTTTCCCATTGACTGAAGCTTTCTTT	CASSFPLTEAFF	TRBJ1-1	NA	NA	12	TRBV6-5
TGTGCCAGCACCCTTGGGGTGGCAGGGGGCCATGATACGCAGTATTTT	CASTLGVAGGHDTQYF	TRBJ2-3	TRBD1	NA	16	TRBV7-9
TGTGCCAGCAGTTTTGGCGGGAGGGCTTACGAGCAGTACTTC	CASSFGGRAYEQYF	TRBJ2-7	TRBD2	NA	14	TRBV27
TGTGCCAGCAGCTTAGTGGGACAAAGGGAGCAGTTCTTC	CASSLVGQREQFF	TRBJ2-1	NA	NA	13	TRBV7-2
TGTGCCAGCAGGGGCCGGGACAGGGGATACGAGCAGTACTTC	CASRGRDRGYEQYF	TRBJ2-7	TRBD1	few	14	TRBV7-2
TGTGCCAGCTTACAGACTATCTACGAGCAGTACTTC	CASLQTIYEQYF	TRBJ2-7	NA	NA	12	TRBV21-1
TGTGCCAGCAAACCGGGAGGTGCCTCCTACGAGCAGTACTTC	CASKPGGASYEQYF	TRBJ2-7	TRBD2	NA	14	TRBV28
TGCGCCAGCCTCCTTAGCGGCAGCTCCTACAATGAGCAGTTCTTC	CASLLSGSSYNEQFF	TRBJ2-1	NA	few	15	TRBV5-1
TGTGCCAGCAGCCCCGGGACAGGGGGGTTCTACGAGCAGTACTTC	CASSPGTGGFYEQYF	TRBJ2-7	TRBD1	few	15	TRBV7-9
TGTGCCAGCAGCTTAGGGCCGCTAGCGGGAGTGGTTGAGCAGTTCTTC	CASSLGPLAGVVEQFF	TRBJ2-1	TRBD2	NA	16	TRBV7-2
TGTGCCAGCAGCCAAGATTTCGTCACTGAAGCTTTCTTT	CASSQDFVTEAFF	TRBJ1-1	NA	NA	13	TRBV14
TGCGCCAGCAGTCAATCCCGCAGTACCGGGGAGCTGTTTTTT	CASSQSRSTGELFF	TRBJ2-2	NA	many	14	TRBV23-1
TGTGCCAGCAGCGTAGAAGGGAGCTCTGGAAACACCATATATTTT	CASSVEGSSGNTIYF	TRBJ1-3	NA	NA	15	TRBV9
TGCGCCAGCAGCTTGGGGTCGAGGGATGAGCAGTTCTTC	CASSLGSRDEQFF	TRBJ2-1	NA	few	13	TRBV5-1
TGTGCCAGCAGCTTCCTTACTAGCGCGGGGAGCTCGTACAATGAGCAGTTCTTC	CASSFLTSAGSSYNEQFF	TRBJ2-1	TRBD2	few	18	TRBV9
TGCGCCAGCAGCCAAGGAGCAGGGGCCAACACAGATACGCAGTATTTT	CASSQGAGANTDTQYF	TRBJ2-3	NA	few	16	TRBV4-1
TGTGCCAGCAGCTTAGGGGACAGGGGATCGCCACAAGAGACCCAGTACTTC	CASSLGDRGSPQETQYF	TRBJ2-5	TRBD1	few	17	TRBV11-3
TGTGCCAGCTCACGAGACAGGGGACCAGATACGCAGTATTTT	CASSRDRGPDTQYF	TRBJ2-3	TRBD1	NA	14	TRBV18
TGTGCCAGCAGCCAACCTAGCGGGTACCCCGGGGAGCTGTTTTTT	CASSQPSGYPGELFF	TRBJ2-2	TRBD2	NA	15	TRBV4-2